This TCR beta chain appears in the sequencing data of a study of regulatory T cells in long-lasting Graves disease. Time point reported: newly diagnosed GD, antithyroid drugs for less than 3 months. Extracted PBMC RNA gave rise to the TCR library. In this sample, this clonotype turned up many times. The CDR3 length is 16 residues. From germline, CDR1 is LNHNV and CDR2 YYDKDF (reference sequence). V lost 4 bases and J lost 5; bases outside the gene matches: 12. Sequencing libraries for TCR beta were prepared with iRepertoire HTBI primers and Arm-PCR of CDR3 regions. Each CDR3 protein is one row after TCRdb ran MiXCR on the multiplex PCR reads. This sample has about 540,000 distinct CDR3 sequences, with roughly 13% found just once. This sample also belongs to another study, concerning T cells in Graves' hyperthyroidism and ophthalmopathy.

The J gene is TRBJ2-3, the V gene TRBV15; 7 nucleotides align to TRBD2. The sample consisted of peripheral blood mononuclear cells (PBMCs), taken at new diagnosis, from a patient treated with antithyroid drugs. The source of this sequence is a man between 25 and 39 years old with Graves disease. CDR3 protein: CATSTQGGRGQDTQYF. CDR3 sequence (DNA): TGTGCCACCAGCACTCAAGGCGGGAGAGGCCAAGATACGCAGTATTTT. Full variable domain (missing parts from reference TRBV15 and TRBJ2-3): DAMVIQNPRYQVTQFGKPVTLSCSQTLNHNVMYWYQQKSSQAPKLLFHYYDKDFNNEADTPDNFQSRRPNTSFCFLDIRSPGLGDTAMYLCATSTQGGRGQDTQYFGPGTRLTVL.